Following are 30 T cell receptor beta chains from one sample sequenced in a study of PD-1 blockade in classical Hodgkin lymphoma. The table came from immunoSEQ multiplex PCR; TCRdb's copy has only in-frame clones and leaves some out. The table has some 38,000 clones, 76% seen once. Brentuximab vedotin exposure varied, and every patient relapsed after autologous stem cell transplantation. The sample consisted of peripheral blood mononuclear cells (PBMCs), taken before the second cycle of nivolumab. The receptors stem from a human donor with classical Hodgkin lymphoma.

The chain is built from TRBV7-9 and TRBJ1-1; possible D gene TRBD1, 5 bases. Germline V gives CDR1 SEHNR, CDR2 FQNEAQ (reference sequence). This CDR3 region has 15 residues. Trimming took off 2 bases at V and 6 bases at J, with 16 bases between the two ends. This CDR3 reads CASSLLGGANAEAFF. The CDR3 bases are TGTGCCAGCAGCTTACTCGGGGGAGCGAATGCTGAAGCTTTCTTT.

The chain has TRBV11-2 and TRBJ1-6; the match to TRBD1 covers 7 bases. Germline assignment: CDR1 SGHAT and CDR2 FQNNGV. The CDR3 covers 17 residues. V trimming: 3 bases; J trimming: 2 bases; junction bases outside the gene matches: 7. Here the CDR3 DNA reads TGTGCCAGCAGCTTTGAAGGGGGGACAGCCTATAATTCACCCCTCCACTTT. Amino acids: CASSFEGGTAYNSPLHF.

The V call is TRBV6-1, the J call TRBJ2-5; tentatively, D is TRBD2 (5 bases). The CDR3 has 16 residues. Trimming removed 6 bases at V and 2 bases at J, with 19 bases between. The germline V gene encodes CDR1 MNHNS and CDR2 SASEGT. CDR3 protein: CASSELGIGDQETQYF. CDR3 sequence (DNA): TGTGCCAGCAGCGAACTCGGCATCGGGGATCAAGAGACCCAGTACTTC.

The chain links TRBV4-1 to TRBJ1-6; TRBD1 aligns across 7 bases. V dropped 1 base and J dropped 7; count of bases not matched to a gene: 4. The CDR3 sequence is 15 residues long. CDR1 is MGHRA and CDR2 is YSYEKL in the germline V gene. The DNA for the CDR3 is TGCGCCAGCAGCCAAGCCTCGACAGGGAATTCACCCCTCCACTTT. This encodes CASSQASTGNSPLHF.

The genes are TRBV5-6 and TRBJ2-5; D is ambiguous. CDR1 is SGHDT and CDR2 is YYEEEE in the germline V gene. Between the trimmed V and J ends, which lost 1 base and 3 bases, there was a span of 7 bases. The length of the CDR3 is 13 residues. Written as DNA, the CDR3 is TGTGCCAGCAGCTTGACCGTAGAAGAGACCCAGTACTTC. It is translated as CASSLTVEETQYF.

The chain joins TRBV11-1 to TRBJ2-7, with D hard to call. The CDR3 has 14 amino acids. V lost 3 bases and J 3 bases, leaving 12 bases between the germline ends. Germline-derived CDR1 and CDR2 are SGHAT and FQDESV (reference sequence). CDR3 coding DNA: TGTGCCAGCAGCTTCCACACGTCTATCTACGAGCAGTACTTC. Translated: CASSFHTSIYEQYF.

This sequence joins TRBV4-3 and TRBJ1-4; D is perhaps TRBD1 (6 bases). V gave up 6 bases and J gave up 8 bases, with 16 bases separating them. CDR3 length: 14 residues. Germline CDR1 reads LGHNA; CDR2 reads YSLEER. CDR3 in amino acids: CASSRQAVREKLFF. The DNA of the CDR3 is TGCGCCAGCAGTCGACAGGCCGTGAGGGAAAAACTGTTTTTT.

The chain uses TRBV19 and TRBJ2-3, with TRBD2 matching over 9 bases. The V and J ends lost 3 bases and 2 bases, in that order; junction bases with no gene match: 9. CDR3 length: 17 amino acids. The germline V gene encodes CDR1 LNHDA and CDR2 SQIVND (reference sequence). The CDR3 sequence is CASSIGSGGRYTDTQYF. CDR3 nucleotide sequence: TGTGCCAGTAGTATCGGAAGCGGGGGGCGCTACACAGATACGCAGTATTTT.

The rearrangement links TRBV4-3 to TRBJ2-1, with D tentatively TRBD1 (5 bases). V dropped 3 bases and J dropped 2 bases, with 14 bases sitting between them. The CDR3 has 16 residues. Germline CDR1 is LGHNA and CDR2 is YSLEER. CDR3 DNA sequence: TGCGCCAGCAGCCAGCGCAGATTAGGGGCCTACAATGAGCAGTTCTTC. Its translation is CASSQRRLGAYNEQFF.

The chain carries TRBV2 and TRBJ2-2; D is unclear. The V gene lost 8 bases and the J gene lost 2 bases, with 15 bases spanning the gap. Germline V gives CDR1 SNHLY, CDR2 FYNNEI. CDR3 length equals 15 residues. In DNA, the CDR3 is TGTGCCAGCGGCTTGGGGAACAGCAACACCGGGGAGCTGTTTTTT. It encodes CASGLGNSNTGELFF. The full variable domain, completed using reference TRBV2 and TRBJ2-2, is EPEVTQTPSHQVTQMGQEVILRCVPISNHLYFYWYRQILGQKVEFLVSFYNNEISEKSEIFDDQFSVERPDGSNFTLKIRSTKLEDSAMYFCASGLGNSNTGELFFGEGSRLTVL.

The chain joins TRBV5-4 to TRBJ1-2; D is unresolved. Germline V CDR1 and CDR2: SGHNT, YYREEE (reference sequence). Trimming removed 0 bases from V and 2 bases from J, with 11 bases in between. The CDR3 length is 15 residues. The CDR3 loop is CASSLGPNPNYGYTF. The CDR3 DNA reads TGTGCCAGCAGCTTGGGGCCGAATCCGAACTATGGCTACACCTTC. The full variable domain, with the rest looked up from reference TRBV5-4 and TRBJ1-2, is ETGVTQSPTHLIKTRGQQVTLRCSSQSGHNTVSWYQQALGQGPQFIFQYYREEENGRGNFPPRFSGLQFPNYSSELNVNALELDDSALYLCASSLGPNPNYGYTFGSGTRLTVV.

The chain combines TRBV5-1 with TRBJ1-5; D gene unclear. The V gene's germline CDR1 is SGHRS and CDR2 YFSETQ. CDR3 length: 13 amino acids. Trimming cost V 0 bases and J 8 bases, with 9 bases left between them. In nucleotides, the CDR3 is TGCGCCAGCAGCTTGGCCTGGGGTGAGCCCCAGCATTTT. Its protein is CASSLAWGEPQHF.

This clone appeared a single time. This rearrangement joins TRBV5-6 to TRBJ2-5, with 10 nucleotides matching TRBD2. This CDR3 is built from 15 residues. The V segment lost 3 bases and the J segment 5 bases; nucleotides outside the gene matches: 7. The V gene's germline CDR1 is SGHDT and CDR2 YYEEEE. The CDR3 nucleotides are TGTGCCAGCAGCTATACTAGCGGGGTACACGAGACCCAGTACTTC. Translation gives CASSYTSGVHETQYF.

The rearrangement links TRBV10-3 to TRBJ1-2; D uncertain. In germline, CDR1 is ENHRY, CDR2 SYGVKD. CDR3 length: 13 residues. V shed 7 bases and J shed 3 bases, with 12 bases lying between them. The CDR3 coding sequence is TGTGCCATCACCGATGGGGTTGACTATGGCTACACCTTC. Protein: CAITDGVDYGYTF.

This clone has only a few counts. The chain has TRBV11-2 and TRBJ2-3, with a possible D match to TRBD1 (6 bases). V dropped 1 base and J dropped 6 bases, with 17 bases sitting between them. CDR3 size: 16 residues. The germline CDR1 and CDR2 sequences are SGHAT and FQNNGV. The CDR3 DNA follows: TGTGCCAGCAGCTTAGGGGCCAGGGGAATTTGGGATACGCAGTATTTT. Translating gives CASSLGARGIWDTQYF.

The CDR3 DNA reads TGTGCCAGCAGTCGTCTAGCGGGGCCCCCTGAGCAGTTCTTC. Amino acids: CASSRLAGPPEQFF. This chain uses TRBV6-5 with TRBJ2-1; 9 nucleotides align to TRBD2. In germline, CDR1 is MNHEY, CDR2 SVGAGI. J was trimmed by 9 bases and V by 5 bases; bases with no gene match: 8. This CDR3 spans 14 amino acids.

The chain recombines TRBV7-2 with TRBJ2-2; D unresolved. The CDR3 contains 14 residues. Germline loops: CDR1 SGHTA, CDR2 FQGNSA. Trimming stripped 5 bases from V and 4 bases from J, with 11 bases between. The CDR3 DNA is TGTGCCAGCAGCCCCCAGATTTTCACCGGGGAGCTGTTTTTT. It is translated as CASSPQIFTGELFF.

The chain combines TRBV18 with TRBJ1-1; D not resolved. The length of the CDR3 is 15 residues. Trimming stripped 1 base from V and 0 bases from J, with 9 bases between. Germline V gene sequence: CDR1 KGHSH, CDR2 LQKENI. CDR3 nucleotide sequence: TGTGCCAGCTCACCACTTAGAGATTTGAACACTGAAGCTTTCTTT. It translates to CASSPLRDLNTEAFF.

The CDR3 nucleotides read TGTGCCAGCAGCGTGTTATGGGACCCCAACACCGGGGAGCTGTTTTTT. Translating gives CASSVLWDPNTGELFF. The rearrangement links TRBV9 to TRBJ2-2; D is perhaps TRBD1 or TRBD2 (5 bases each). Trimming stripped 2 bases from V and 2 bases from J, with 13 bases between. Per the germline V gene, CDR1 is SGDLS and CDR2 is YYNGEE. The CDR3 has 16 amino acids.

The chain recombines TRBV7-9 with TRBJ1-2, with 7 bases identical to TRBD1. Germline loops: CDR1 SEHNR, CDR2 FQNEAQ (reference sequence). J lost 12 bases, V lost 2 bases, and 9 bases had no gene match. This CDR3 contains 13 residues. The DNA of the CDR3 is TGTGCCAGCAGCTTATTCGGGACAGAGGGTCACACCTTC. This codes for CASSLFGTEGHTF.

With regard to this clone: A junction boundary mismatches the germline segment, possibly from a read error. The CDR3 loop is CASSYQMTTYEQYF. The CDR3 DNA reads TGTGCCAGCAGTTACCAAATGACTACCTACGAACAGTACTTC. The genes are TRBV6-5 and TRBJ2-7, with D possibly TRBD2 on 5 matching bases. Germline V gene lookup returns CDR1 MNHEY and CDR2 SVGAGI. The CDR3 is 14 residues long.

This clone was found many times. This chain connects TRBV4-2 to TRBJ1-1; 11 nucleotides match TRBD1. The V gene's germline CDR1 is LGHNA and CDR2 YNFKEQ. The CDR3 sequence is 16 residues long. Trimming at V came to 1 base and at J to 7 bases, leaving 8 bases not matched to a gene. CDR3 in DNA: TGTGCCAGCAGCCAAGTAATCGGGACAGGGGGGTTTGAAGCTTTCTTT. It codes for CASSQVIGTGGFEAFF.

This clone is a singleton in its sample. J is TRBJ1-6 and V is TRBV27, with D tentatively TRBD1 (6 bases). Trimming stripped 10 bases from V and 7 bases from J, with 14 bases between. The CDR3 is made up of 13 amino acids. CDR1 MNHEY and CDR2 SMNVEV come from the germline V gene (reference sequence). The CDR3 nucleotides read TGTGCCACCAGGACAGAATGGAATTCACCCCTCCACTTT. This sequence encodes CATRTEWNSPLHF.

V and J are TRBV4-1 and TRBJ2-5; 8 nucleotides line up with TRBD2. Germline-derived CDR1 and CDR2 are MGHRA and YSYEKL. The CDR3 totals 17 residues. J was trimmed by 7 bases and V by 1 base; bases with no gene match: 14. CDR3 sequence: CASSQGLRGTRGATQYF. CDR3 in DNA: TGCGCCAGCAGCCAAGGCCTCCGTGGGACTAGGGGGGCGACCCAGTACTTC.

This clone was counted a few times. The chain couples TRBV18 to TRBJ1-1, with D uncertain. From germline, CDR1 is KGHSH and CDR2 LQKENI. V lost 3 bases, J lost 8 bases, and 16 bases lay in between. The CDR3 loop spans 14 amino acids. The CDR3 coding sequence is TGTGCCAGCTCACCGTCCGGCAGGCCCGTGGAAGCTTTCTTT. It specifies CASSPSGRPVEAFF.

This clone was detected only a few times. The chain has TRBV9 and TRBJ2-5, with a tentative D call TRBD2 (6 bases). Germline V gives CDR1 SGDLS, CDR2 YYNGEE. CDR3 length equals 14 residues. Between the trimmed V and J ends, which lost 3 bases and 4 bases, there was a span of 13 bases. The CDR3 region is CASSADSGRETQYF. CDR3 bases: TGTGCCAGCAGCGCCGATTCCGGGAGAGAGACCCAGTACTTC. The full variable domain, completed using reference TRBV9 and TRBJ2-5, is DSGVTQTPKHLITATGQRVTLRCSPRSGDLSVYWYQQSLDQGLQFLIQYYNGEERAKGNILERFSAQQFPDLHSELNLSSLELGDSALYFCASSADSGRETQYFGPGTRLLVL.

CDR3 sequence: CSVERQWDQPQHF. CDR3 DNA: TGCAGCGTTGAAAGACAGTGGGATCAGCCCCAGCATTTT. This chain uses TRBV29-1 with TRBJ1-5, with D possibly matching TRBD1 (5 bases). There are 13 residues in the CDR3. V lost 2 bases and J lost 5, with 10 bases in between. CDR1 and CDR2 (germline): SQVTM, ANQGSEA.

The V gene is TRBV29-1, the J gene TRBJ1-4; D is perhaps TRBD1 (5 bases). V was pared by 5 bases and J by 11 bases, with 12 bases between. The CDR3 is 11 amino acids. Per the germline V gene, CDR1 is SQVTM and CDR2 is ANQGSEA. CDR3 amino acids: CSVQGGSKLFF. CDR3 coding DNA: TGCAGCGTTCAGGGAGGTTCTAAACTGTTTTTT.

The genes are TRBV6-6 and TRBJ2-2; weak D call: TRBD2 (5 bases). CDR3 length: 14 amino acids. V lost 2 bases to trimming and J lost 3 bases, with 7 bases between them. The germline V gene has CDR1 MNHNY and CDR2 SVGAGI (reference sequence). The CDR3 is CASSYRGYTGELFF. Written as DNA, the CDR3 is TGTGCCAGCAGTTACCGGGGATACACCGGGGAGCTGTTTTTT.

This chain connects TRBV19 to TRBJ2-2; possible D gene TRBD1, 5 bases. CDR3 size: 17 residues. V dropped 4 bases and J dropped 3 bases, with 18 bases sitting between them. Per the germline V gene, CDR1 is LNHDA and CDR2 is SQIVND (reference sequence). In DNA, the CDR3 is TGTGCCAGTAGTACTCCACGACAGCTGATAGACACCGGGGAGCTGTTTTTT. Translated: CASSTPRQLIDTGELFF.